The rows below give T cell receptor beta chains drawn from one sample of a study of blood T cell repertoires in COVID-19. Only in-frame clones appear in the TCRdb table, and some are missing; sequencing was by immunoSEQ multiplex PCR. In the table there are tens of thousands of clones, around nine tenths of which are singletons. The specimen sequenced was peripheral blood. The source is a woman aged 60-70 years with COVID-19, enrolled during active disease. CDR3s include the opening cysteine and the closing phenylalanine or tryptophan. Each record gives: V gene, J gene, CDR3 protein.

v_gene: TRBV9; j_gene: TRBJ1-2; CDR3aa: CASSSGQVDYGYTF
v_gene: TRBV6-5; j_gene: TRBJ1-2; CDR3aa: CASSRDTTYGYTF
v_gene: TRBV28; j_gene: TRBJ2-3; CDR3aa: CASSLGSRKDTQYF
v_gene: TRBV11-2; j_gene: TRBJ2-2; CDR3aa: CASSLDTWGAGELFF
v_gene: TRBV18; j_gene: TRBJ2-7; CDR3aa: CASSPDRDIEQYF
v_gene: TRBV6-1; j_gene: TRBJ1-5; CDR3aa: CASSEDRGYQPQHF
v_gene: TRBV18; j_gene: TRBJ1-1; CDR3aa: CASSPARQENTEAFF
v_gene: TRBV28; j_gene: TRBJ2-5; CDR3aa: CASSSSSPETQYF
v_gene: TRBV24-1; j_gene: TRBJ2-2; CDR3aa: CATSDPRQVTGELFF
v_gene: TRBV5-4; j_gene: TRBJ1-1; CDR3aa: CASSPGGGNFAEAFF
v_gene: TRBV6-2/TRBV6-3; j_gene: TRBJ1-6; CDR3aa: CASSYPGIGGQSFYNSPLHF
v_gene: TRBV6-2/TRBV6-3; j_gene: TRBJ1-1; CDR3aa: CASSRQGRVTEAFF
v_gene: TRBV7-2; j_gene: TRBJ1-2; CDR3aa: CASSLTGAGFVGYTF
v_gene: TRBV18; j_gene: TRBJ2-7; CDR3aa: CASSPPSTGGYEQYF
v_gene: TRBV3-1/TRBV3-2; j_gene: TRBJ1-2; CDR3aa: CASSQGIRVGGNYGYTF
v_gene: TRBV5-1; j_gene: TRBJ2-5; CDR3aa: CASSRTSGATRTQYF
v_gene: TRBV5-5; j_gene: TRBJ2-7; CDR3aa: CASSLGRTYEQYF
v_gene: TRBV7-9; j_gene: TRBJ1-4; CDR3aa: CASSSDRGQGEKLFF
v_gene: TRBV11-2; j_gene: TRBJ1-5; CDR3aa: CASSPRSTGNQPQHF
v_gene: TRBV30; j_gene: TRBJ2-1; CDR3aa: CAWMATGVSNEQFF
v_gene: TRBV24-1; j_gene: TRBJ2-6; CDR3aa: CATSGSLSGANVLTF
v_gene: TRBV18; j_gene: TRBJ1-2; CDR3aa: CASSPYHFNYGYTF
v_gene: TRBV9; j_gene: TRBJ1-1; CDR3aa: CASSVDAGFAEAFF
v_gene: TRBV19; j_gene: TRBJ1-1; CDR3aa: CASSPALGQAAFF
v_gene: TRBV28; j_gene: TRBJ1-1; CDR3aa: CASSQNTEAFF
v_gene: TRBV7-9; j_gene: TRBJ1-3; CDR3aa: CASSYWGQLNTIYF
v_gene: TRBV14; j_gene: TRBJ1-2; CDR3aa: CASSQDLGPGNYGYTF
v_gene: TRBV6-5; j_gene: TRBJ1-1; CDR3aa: CASSHQKNTEAFF
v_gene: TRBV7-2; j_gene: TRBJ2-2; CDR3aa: CASSNRLANTGELFF
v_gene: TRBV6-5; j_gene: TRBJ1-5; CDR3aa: CASIGVYSNQPQHF
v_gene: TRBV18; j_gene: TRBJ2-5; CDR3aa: CASSLGTGGETQYF
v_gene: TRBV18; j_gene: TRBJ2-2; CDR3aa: CASSPRQGGTGELFF
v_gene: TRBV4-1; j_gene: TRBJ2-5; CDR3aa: CASSQLLYLETQYF
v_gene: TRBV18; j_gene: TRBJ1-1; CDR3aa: CASSPGQSNTEAFF
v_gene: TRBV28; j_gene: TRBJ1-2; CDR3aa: CASRGTAYGYTF
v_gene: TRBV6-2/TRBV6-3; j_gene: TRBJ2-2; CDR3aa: CASSYGGTDLTGELFF
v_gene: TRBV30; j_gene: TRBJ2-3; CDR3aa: CAWSLLDRSTDTQYF
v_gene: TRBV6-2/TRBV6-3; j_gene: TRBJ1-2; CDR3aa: CASSYGRVKGYTF
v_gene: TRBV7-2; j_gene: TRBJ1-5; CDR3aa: CASSVGGSGQPQHF
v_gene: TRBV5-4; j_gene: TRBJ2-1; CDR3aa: CASSTRGGRGEQFF
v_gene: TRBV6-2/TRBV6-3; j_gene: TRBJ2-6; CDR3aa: CASSYRAGGPGSGANVLTF
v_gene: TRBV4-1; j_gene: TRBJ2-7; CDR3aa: CASSQFREAYEQYF